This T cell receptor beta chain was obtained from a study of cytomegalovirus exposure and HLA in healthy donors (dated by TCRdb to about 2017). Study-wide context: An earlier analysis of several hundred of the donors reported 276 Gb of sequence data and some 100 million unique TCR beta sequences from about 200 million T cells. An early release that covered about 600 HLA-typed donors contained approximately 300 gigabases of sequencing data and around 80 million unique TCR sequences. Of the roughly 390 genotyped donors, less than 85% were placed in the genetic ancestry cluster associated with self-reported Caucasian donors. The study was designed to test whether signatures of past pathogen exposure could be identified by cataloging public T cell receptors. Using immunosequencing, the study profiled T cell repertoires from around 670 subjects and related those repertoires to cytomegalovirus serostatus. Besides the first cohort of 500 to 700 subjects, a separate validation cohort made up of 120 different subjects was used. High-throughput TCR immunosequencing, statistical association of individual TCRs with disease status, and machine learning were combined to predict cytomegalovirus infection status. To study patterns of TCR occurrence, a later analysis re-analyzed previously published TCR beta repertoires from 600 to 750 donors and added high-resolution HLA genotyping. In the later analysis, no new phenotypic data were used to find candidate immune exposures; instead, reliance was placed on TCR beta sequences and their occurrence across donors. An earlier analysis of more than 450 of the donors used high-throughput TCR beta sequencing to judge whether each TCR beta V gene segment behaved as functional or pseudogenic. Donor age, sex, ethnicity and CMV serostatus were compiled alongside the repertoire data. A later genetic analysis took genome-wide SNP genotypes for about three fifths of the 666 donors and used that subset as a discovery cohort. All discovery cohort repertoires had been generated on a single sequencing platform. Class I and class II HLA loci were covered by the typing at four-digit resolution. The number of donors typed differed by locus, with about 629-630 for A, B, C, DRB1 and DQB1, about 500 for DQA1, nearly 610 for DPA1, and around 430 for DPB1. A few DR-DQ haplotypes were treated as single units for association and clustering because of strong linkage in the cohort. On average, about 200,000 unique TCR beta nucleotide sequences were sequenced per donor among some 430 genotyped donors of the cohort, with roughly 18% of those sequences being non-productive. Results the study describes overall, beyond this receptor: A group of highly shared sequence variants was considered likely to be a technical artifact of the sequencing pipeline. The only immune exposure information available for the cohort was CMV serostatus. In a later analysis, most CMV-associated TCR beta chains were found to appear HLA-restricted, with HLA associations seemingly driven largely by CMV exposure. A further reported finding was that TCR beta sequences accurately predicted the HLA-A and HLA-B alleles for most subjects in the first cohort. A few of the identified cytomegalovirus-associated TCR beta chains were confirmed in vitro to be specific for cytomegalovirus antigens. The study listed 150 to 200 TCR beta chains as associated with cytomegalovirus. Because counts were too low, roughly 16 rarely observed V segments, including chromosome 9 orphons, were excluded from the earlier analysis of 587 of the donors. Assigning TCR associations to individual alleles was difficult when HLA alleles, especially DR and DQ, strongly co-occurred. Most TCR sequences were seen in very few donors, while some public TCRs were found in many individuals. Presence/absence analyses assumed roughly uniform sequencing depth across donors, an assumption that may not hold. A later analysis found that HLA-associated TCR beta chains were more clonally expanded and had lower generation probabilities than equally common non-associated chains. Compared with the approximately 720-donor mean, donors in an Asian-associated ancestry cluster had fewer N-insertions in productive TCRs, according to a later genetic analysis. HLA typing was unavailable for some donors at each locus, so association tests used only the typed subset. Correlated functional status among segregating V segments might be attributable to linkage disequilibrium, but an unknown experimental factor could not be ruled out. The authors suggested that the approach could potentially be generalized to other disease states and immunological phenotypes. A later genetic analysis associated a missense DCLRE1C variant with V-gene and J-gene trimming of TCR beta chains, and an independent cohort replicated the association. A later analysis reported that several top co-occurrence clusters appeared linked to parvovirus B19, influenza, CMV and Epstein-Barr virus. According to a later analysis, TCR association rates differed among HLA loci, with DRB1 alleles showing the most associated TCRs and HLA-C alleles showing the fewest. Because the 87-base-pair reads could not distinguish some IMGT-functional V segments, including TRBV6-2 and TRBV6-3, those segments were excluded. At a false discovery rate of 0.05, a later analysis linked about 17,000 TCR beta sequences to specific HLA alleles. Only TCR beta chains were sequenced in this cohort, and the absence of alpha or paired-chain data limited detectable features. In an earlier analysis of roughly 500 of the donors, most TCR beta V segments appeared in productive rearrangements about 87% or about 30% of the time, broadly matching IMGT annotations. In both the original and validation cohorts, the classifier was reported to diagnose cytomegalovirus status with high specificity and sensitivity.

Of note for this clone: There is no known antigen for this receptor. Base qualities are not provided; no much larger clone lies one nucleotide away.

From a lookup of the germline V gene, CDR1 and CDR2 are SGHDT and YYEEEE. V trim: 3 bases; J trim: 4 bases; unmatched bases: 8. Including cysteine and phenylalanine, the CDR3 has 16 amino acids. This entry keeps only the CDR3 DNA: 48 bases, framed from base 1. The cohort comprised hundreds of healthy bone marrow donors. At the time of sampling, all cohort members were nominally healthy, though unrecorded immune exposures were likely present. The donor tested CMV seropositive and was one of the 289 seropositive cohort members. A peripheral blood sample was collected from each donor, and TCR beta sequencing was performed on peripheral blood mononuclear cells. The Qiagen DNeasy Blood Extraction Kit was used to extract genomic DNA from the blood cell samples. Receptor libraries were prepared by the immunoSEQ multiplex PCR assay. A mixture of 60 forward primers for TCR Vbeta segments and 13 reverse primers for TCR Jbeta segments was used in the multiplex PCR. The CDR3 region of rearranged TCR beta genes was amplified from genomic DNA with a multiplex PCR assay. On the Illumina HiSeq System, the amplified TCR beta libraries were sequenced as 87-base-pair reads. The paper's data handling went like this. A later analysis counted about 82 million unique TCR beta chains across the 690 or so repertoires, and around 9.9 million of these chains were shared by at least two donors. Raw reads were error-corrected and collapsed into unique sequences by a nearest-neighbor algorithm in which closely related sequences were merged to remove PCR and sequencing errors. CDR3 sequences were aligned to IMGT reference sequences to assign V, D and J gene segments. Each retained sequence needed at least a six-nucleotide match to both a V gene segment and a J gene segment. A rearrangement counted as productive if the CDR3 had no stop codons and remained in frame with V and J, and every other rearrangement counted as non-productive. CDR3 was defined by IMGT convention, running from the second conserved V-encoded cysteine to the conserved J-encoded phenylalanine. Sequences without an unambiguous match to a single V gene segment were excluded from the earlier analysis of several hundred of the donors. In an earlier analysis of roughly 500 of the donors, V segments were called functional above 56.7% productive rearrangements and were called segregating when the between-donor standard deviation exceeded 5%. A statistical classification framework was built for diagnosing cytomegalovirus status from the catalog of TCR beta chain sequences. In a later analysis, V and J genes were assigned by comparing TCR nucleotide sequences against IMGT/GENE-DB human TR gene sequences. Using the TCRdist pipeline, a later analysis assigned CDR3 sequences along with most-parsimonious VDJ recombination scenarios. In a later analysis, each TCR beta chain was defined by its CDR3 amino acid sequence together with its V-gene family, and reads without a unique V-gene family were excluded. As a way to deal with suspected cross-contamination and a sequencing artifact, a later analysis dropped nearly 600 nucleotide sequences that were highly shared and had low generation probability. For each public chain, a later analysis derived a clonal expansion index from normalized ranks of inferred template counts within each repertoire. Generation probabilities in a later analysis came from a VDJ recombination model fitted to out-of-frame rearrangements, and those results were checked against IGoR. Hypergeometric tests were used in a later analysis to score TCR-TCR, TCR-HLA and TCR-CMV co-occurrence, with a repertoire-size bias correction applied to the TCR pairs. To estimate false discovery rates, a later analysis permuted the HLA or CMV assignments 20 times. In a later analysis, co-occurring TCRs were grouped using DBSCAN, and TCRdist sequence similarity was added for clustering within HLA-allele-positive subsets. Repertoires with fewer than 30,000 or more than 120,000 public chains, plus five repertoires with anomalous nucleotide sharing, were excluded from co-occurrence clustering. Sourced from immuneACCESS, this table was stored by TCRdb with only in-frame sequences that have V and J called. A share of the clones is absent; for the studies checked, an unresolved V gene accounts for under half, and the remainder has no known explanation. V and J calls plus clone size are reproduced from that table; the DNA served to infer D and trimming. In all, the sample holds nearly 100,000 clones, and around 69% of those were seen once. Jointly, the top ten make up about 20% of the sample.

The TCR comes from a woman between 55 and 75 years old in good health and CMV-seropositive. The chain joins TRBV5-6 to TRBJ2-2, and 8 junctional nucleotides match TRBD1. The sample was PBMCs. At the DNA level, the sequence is TGTGCCAGCAGCTCCCCTCAGGGGGCTAGCACCGGGGAGCTGTTTTTT. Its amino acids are CASSSPQGASTGELFF.